This T cell receptor beta chain appears in the sequencing data of a study of technical replicates of blood from a handful of donors. The assay was immunoSEQ multiplex PCR, and TCRdb's table has in-frame clones only and misses some. The repertoire holds some 17,000 clones, with around nine tenths as singletons. In germline, CDR1 is SGHVS, CDR2 FNYEAQ. Trimming cost V 5 bases and J 0 bases, with 10 bases left between them. This CDR3 has 15 residues. The V and J genes are TRBV7-6 and TRBJ2-2, with D possibly being TRBD1 (5 bases). This sequence originates from a human donor in good health. Material: PBMCs. This chain's CDR3 is CASSKTAANTGELFF. In DNA form, the CDR3 reads TGTGCCAGCAGCAAGACAGCCGCGAACACCGGGGAGCTGTTTTTT. Using reference TRBV7-6 and TRBJ2-2 for the parts outside the CDR3, the full variable domain is GAGVSQSPRYKVTKRGQDVALRCDPISGHVSLYWYRQALGQGPEFLTYFNYEAQQDKSGLPNDRFSAERPEGSISTLTIQRTEQRDSAMYRCASSKTAANTGELFFGEGSRLTVL.